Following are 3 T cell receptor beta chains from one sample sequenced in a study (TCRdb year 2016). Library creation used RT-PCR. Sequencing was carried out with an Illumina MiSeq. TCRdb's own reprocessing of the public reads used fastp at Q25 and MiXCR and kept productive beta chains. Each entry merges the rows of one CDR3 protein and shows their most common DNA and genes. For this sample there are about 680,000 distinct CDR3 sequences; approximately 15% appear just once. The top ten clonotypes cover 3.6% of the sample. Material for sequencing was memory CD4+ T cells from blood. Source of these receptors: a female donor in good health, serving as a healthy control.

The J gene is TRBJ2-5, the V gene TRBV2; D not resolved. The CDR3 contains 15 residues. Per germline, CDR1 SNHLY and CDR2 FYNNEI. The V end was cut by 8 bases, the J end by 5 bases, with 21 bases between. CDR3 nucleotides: TGTGCCAGCTCCTATAGTCCGGCAGTCTCTGAGACCCAGTACTTC. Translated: CASSYSPAVSETQYF.

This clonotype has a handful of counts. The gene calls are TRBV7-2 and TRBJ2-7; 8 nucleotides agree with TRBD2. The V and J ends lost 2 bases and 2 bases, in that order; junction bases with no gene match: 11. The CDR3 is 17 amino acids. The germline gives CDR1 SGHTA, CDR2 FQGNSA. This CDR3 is CASSLQGLGTRAYEQYF. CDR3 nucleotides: TGTGCCAGCAGCTTACAGGGGCTAGGGACTAGGGCCTACGAGCAGTACTTC.

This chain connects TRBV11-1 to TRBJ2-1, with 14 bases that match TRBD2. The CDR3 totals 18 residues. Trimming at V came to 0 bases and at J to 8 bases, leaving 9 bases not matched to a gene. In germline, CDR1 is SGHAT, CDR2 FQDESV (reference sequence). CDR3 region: CASSLAGTSGSYAYEQFF. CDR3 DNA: TGTGCCAGCAGCTTAGCAGGGACTAGCGGGAGTTATGCCTATGAGCAGTTCTTC.